The rows below give T cell receptor beta chains drawn from one sample of a study of T cell responses to AZD1222 COVID-19 vaccine. Sequencing used immunoSEQ multiplex PCR; TCRdb keeps in-frame clones, though not all of them. The sample comprises more than 95,000 clones, about 92% of which are singletons, and less than 4.5% rests with the top ten. Sample: peripheral blood, taken on day 0 of MenACWY control vaccination. The receptors originated from an adult in good health. The CDR3 runs from the conserved cysteine through the conserved F or W. Each record gives: V gene, clone size, J gene, D gene, CDR3 DNA, CDR3 protein. A D gene is named only where the DNA matches it firmly. Expanded clones get a size class; other rows say once, few or many, or leave the size out.

v_gene: TRBV10-3
abundance: NA
j_gene: TRBJ1-5
d_gene: NA
CDR3nt: TGTGCCATCAGTGACGAAGGTAATCAGCCCCAGCATTTT
CDR3aa: CAISDEGNQPQHF

v_gene: TRBV7-2
abundance: NA
j_gene: TRBJ2-2
d_gene: NA
CDR3nt: TGTGCCAGCAGCCCCCCCCGGAACACCGGGGAGCTGTTTTTT
CDR3aa: CASSPPRNTGELFF

v_gene: TRBV29-1
abundance: NA
j_gene: TRBJ2-3
d_gene: TRBD1
CDR3nt: TGCAGCGTTGAAACCACAGGGGCTGGCACAGATACGCAGTATTTT
CDR3aa: CSVETTGAGTDTQYF

v_gene: TRBV27
abundance: NA
j_gene: TRBJ1-1
d_gene: TRBD1
CDR3nt: TGTGCCAGCAGTTCTACCCGGACAGGGGAGAACACTGAAGCTTTCTTT
CDR3aa: CASSSTRTGENTEAFF

v_gene: TRBV29-1
abundance: NA
j_gene: TRBJ2-1
d_gene: TRBD1
CDR3nt: TGCAGCGTTGGGGGGACAGGCTTCGAAGGTGAGCAGTTCTTC
CDR3aa: CSVGGTGFEGEQFF

v_gene: TRBV28
abundance: NA
j_gene: TRBJ2-1
d_gene: TRBD1
CDR3nt: TGTGCCAGCAGCTACCGGGACAGGGGAACCGGCGAGCAGTTCTTC
CDR3aa: CASSYRDRGTGEQFF

v_gene: TRBV5-1
abundance: NA
j_gene: TRBJ2-4
d_gene: NA
CDR3nt: TGCGCCAGCAGCCCGTTGTCCTTAGCCAAAAACATTCAGTACTTC
CDR3aa: CASSPLSLAKNIQYF

v_gene: TRBV6-5
abundance: NA
j_gene: TRBJ1-2
d_gene: TRBD1
CDR3nt: TGTGCCAGCAGTTACCCCGGGACAGGGACGAATGGCTACACCTTC
CDR3aa: CASSYPGTGTNGYTF

v_gene: TRBV11-3
abundance: NA
j_gene: TRBJ1-1
d_gene: NA
CDR3nt: TGTGCCAGCAGCAAGGGAGCGCAGAATGAAGCTTTCTTT
CDR3aa: CASSKGAQNEAFF

v_gene: TRBV11-2
abundance: NA
j_gene: TRBJ1-4
d_gene: TRBD1
CDR3nt: TGTGCCAGCAGCCAAACAGGGGTTAATGAAAAACTGTTTTTT
CDR3aa: CASSQTGVNEKLFF

v_gene: TRBV19
abundance: NA
j_gene: TRBJ1-6
d_gene: TRBD1
CDR3nt: TGTGCCAGTAAACCCGGGACAGGGAATAATTCACCCCTCCACTTT
CDR3aa: CASKPGTGNNSPLHF

v_gene: TRBV12-5
abundance: NA
j_gene: TRBJ1-1
d_gene: NA
CDR3nt: TGTGCTAGTGCCTCTTCCGCCAGGACCACTGAAGCTTTCTTT
CDR3aa: CASASSARTTEAFF

v_gene: TRBV2
abundance: NA
j_gene: TRBJ2-2
d_gene: TRBD1
CDR3nt: TGTGCCAGCAGTGAACGGGACAGGGAGGTTACCGGGGAGCTGTTTTTT
CDR3aa: CASSERDREVTGELFF

v_gene: TRBV19
abundance: NA
j_gene: TRBJ2-1
d_gene: TRBD1
CDR3nt: TGTGCCAGTAGTCTCCTCCGGACAGGCTCCTACAATGAGCAGTTCTTC
CDR3aa: CASSLLRTGSYNEQFF

v_gene: TRBV6-5
abundance: NA
j_gene: TRBJ1-2
d_gene: TRBD1
CDR3nt: TGTGCCAGCAGTCCCGGGACAGAGTATTATGGCTACACCTTC
CDR3aa: CASSPGTEYYGYTF

v_gene: TRBV28
abundance: NA
j_gene: TRBJ2-2
d_gene: NA
CDR3nt: TGTGCCAGCAGTGAGGGGGGCTTGACCGGGGAGCTGTTTTTT
CDR3aa: CASSEGGLTGELFF

v_gene: TRBV12-3/TRBV12-4
abundance: NA
j_gene: TRBJ2-1
d_gene: TRBD2
CDR3nt: TGTGCCAGCAGTTTTATTAGCGGGGGTGAGCAGTTCTTC
CDR3aa: CASSFISGGEQFF

v_gene: TRBV14
abundance: NA
j_gene: TRBJ2-5
d_gene: NA
CDR3nt: TGTGCCAGCAGCCAAGATCGAGGCAGTTTAGAGGAGACCCAGTACTTC
CDR3aa: CASSQDRGSLEETQYF

v_gene: TRBV7-9
abundance: NA
j_gene: TRBJ2-1
d_gene: NA
CDR3nt: TGTGCCAGCAGCCGTAGCGGCAGCTCCTACAATGAGCAGTTCTTC
CDR3aa: CASSRSGSSYNEQFF

v_gene: TRBV19
abundance: NA
j_gene: TRBJ2-1
d_gene: NA
CDR3nt: TGTGCCAGTAAACGGGACAGGGAAGGGACTAGGGACAATGAGCAGTTCTTC
CDR3aa: CASKRDREGTRDNEQFF

v_gene: TRBV29-1
abundance: NA
j_gene: TRBJ1-2
d_gene: NA
CDR3nt: TGCAGCGTCGTCGCCGGGGCCTATGGCTACACCTTC
CDR3aa: CSVVAGAYGYTF

v_gene: TRBV2
abundance: NA
j_gene: TRBJ2-1
d_gene: TRBD2
CDR3nt: TGTGCCAGCAGTCATGGGACTAGCGGCCCGGCCTACAATGAGCAGTTCTTC
CDR3aa: CASSHGTSGPAYNEQFF

v_gene: TRBV19
abundance: once
j_gene: TRBJ2-2
d_gene: NA
CDR3nt: TGTGCCAGTAGTAGCCGAAACACCGGGGAGCTGTTTTTT
CDR3aa: CASSSRNTGELFF

v_gene: TRBV7-2
abundance: NA
j_gene: TRBJ1-3
d_gene: TRBD1
CDR3nt: TGTGCCAGCAGCTTAGGGACAGGGTACTCTGGAAACACCATATATTTT
CDR3aa: CASSLGTGYSGNTIYF

v_gene: TRBV5-1
abundance: NA
j_gene: TRBJ1-1
d_gene: NA
CDR3nt: TGCGCCAGCAGCTTGACGGTGTCCCACACTGAAGCTTTCTTT
CDR3aa: CASSLTVSHTEAFF

v_gene: TRBV5-6
abundance: NA
j_gene: TRBJ2-5
d_gene: NA
CDR3nt: TGTGCCAGCAGCTACCCTACAGGGCAAGAGACCCAGTACTTC
CDR3aa: CASSYPTGQETQYF

v_gene: TRBV7-9
abundance: NA
j_gene: TRBJ2-7
d_gene: NA
CDR3nt: TGTGCCAGCAGCTATCCTCTCATCTACGAGCAGTACTTC
CDR3aa: CASSYPLIYEQYF

v_gene: TRBV3-1/TRBV3-2
abundance: NA
j_gene: TRBJ2-5
d_gene: NA
CDR3nt: TGTGCCAGCAGCCTGAGACCACAAGAGACCCAGTACTTC
CDR3aa: CASSLRPQETQYF

v_gene: TRBV5-1
abundance: NA
j_gene: TRBJ2-2
d_gene: TRBD2
CDR3nt: TGCGCCAGCAGCCGGGAGGTACTCAACACCGGGGAGCTGTTTTTT
CDR3aa: CASSREVLNTGELFF

v_gene: TRBV5-4
abundance: once
j_gene: TRBJ1-2
d_gene: NA
CDR3nt: TGTGCCAGCAGCACCCCCGGGGACGTCGATGGCTACACCTTC
CDR3aa: CASSTPGDVDGYTF

v_gene: TRBV5-6
abundance: NA
j_gene: TRBJ1-1
d_gene: TRBD1
CDR3nt: TGTGCCAGCAGCCCCCAGGGGGAAAGGACTGAAGCTTTCTTT
CDR3aa: CASSPQGERTEAFF

v_gene: TRBV6-5
abundance: NA
j_gene: TRBJ1-3
d_gene: NA
CDR3nt: TGTGCCAGCAGTCTCTCTGACTCTGGAAACACCATATATTTT
CDR3aa: CASSLSDSGNTIYF

v_gene: TRBV7-8
abundance: NA
j_gene: TRBJ2-7
d_gene: NA
CDR3nt: TGTGCCAGCAGCTTCCGAGGGTACGAGCAGTACTTC
CDR3aa: CASSFRGYEQYF

v_gene: TRBV6-5
abundance: NA
j_gene: TRBJ1-1
d_gene: NA
CDR3nt: TGTGCCAGCAGTTACATGGGGGGCACTGAAGCTTTCTTT
CDR3aa: CASSYMGGTEAFF

v_gene: TRBV5-4
abundance: NA
j_gene: TRBJ1-2
d_gene: NA
CDR3nt: TGTGCCAGCAGCGATAAGGGTCTGCCTAACTATGGCTACACCTTC
CDR3aa: CASSDKGLPNYGYTF

v_gene: TRBV19
abundance: NA
j_gene: TRBJ2-2
d_gene: NA
CDR3nt: TGTGCCAGTCTCGGCAGGGCCTTTTCTGCCGGGGAGCTGTTTTTT
CDR3aa: CASLGRAFSAGELFF

v_gene: TRBV10-1
abundance: once
j_gene: TRBJ1-1
d_gene: TRBD1
CDR3nt: TGCGCCAGCAGTGAGTCGAACAGGGGGAACACTGAAGCTTTCTTT
CDR3aa: CASSESNRGNTEAFF

v_gene: TRBV3-1/TRBV3-2
abundance: NA
j_gene: TRBJ1-6
d_gene: TRBD1
CDR3nt: TGTGCCAGCAGCCAAGATCGTTTCCGGGACAGGGTTTTTGCCCTCCACTTT
CDR3aa: CASSQDRFRDRVFALHF

v_gene: TRBV7-8
abundance: NA
j_gene: TRBJ2-3
d_gene: NA
CDR3nt: TGTGCCAGCAGGCGGGCATCCACAGATACGCAGTATTTT
CDR3aa: CASRRASTDTQYF

v_gene: TRBV12-3/TRBV12-4
abundance: once
j_gene: TRBJ1-2
d_gene: NA
CDR3nt: TGTGCCAGCAGTTTGCGGGGTCCCTATGGCTACACCTTC
CDR3aa: CASSLRGPYGYTF

v_gene: TRBV11-3
abundance: NA
j_gene: TRBJ2-5
d_gene: NA
CDR3nt: TGTGCCAGCAGCTTAGATGTTTTATGGGACGACGAAACCCTTATGGTGGAGACCCAGTACTTC
CDR3aa: CASSLDVLWDDETLMVETQYF

v_gene: TRBV5-6
abundance: NA
j_gene: TRBJ2-3
d_gene: NA
CDR3nt: TGTGCCAGCAGCTTGCGGTCGGCGGGGACCTTTGGCACAGATACGCAGTATTTT
CDR3aa: CASSLRSAGTFGTDTQYF

v_gene: TRBV7-9
abundance: NA
j_gene: TRBJ1-2
d_gene: NA
CDR3nt: TGTGCCAGCAGCTTAGGAGACATAGGGGTCGTGAATGGCTACACCTTC
CDR3aa: CASSLGDIGVVNGYTF

v_gene: TRBV5-4
abundance: once
j_gene: TRBJ1-3
d_gene: NA
CDR3nt: TGTGCCAGCAGCTTGCCCACTCAACAGAAGCCAAACACCATATATTTT
CDR3aa: CASSLPTQQKPNTIYF

v_gene: TRBV5-3
abundance: NA
j_gene: TRBJ2-7
d_gene: TRBD2
CDR3nt: TGTGCCAGGGACCCTAGCGGGAGGGCAATATCATACGAGCAGTACTTC
CDR3aa: CARDPSGRAISYEQYF

v_gene: TRBV5-1
abundance: NA
j_gene: TRBJ1-2
d_gene: NA
CDR3nt: TGCGCCAGCAGCGTGCAGGGGAAGGATGGCTACACCTTC
CDR3aa: CASSVQGKDGYTF